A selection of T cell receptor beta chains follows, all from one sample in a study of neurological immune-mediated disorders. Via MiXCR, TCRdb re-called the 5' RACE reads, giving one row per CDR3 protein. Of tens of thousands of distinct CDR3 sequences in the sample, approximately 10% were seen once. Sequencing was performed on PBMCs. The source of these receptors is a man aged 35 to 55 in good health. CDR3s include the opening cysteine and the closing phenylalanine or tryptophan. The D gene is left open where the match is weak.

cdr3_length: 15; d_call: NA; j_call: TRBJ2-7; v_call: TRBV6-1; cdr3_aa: CASSEGSTGLYEQYF
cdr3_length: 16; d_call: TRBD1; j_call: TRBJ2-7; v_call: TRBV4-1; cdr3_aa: CASSPDDRQGRYEQYF
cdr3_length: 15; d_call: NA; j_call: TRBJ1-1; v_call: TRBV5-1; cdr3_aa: CASSPPQGFNTEAFF
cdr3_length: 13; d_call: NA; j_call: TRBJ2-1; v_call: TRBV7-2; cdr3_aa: CASSLSGNNEQFF
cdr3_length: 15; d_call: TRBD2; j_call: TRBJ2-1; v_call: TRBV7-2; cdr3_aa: CASSLRASGEREQFF
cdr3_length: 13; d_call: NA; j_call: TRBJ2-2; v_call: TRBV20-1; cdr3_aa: CSAIGASTGELFF
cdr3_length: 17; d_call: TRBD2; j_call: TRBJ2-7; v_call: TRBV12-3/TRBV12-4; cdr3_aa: CASSRGGSGRAPYEQYF
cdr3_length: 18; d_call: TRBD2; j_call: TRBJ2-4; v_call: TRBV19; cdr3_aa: CASSITSGTPDPRNIQYF
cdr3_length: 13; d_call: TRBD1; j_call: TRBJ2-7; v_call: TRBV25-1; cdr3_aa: CASRAYDRDEQYF
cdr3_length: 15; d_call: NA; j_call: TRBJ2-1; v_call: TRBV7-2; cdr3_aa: CASRSVGALLNEQFF
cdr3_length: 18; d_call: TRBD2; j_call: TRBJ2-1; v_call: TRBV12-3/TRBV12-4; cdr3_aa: CASSLVTSGLQSYNEQFF
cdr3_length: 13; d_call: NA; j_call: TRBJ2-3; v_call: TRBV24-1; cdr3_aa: CATSSAYTDTQYF
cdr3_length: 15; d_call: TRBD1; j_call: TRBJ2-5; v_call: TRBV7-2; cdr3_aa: CASSFGTEDFGTQYF
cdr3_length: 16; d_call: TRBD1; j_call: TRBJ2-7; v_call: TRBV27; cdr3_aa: CASSKDRASLFYEQYF
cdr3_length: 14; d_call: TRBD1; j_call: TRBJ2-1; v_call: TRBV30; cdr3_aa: CAWWGDRADNEQFF
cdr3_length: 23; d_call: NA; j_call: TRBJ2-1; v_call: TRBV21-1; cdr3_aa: CASSIRPDCPGLAGAPPYNEQFF
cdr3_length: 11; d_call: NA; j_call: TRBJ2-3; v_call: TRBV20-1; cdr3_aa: CSTWLLDTQYF
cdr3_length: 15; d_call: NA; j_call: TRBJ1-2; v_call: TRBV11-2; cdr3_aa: CASSLDPQVRHGYTF
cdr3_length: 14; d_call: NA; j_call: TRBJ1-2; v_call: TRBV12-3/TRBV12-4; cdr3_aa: CASSLGGEQVRRIF
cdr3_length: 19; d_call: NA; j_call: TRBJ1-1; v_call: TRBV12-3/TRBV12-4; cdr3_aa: CASSIGGGGTLGSNTEAFF
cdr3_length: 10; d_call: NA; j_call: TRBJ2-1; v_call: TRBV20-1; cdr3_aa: CSRGNNEQFF
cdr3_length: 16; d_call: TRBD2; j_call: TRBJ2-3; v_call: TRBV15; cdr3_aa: CATSTRLAGPTDTQYF
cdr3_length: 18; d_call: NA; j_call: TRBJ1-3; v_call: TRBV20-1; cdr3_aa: CSARDRTGSNSGGNTIYF
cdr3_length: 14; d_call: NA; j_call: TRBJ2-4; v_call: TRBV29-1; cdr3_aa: CSVAAGVIKNIQYF
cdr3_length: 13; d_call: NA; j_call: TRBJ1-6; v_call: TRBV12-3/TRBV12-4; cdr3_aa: CASSPSVGSPLHF
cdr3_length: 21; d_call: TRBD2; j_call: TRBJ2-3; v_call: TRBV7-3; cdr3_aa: CASSPRGGLAGGPYVPDTQYF
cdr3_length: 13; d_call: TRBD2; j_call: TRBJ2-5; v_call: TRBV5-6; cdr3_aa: CASRTSGRETQYF
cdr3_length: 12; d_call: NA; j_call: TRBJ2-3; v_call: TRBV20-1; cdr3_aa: CSASSRADTQYF
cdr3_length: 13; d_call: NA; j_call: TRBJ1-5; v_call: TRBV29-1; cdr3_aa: CSVGEVESQPQHF
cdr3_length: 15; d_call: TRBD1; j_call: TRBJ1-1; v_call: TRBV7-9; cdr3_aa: CASSLGTGLGTEAFF
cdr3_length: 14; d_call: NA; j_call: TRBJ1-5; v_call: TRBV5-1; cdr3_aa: CASAEGTRNQPQHF
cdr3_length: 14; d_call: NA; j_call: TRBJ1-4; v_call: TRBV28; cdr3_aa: CASRGDAEGEKLFF
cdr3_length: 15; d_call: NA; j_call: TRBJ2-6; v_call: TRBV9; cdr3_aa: CASGGVKGGANVLTF
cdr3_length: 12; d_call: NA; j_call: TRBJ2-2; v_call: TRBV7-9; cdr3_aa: CASSLEPGELFF
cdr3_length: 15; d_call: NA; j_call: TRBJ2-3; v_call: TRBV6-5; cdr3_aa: CASTMTETSTDTQYF
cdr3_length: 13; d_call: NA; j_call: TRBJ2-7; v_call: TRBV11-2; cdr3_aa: CASSLSQSYEQYF
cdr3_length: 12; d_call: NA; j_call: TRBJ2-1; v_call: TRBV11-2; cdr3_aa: CASSLVDGEQFF
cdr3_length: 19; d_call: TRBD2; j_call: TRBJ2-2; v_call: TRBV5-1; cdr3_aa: CASSLPGLAGGPNTGELFF
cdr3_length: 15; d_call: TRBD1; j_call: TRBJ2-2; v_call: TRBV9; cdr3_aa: CTSSVGDRNTGELFF
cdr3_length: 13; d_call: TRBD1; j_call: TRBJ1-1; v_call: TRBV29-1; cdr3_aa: CSSYRGLGTEAFF
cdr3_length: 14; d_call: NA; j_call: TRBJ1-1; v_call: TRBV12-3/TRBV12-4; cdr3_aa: CASTSREVYTEAFF
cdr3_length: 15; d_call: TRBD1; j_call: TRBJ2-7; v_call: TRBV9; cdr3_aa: CASSHDQGGLGEQYF
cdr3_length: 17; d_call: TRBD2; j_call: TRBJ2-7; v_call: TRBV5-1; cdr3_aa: CASSLEGAGAPYYEQYF
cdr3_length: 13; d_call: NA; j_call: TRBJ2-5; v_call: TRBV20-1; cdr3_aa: CSARDANQETQYF
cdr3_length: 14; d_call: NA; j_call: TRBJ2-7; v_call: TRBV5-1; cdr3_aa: CASSLQGFFHEQYF
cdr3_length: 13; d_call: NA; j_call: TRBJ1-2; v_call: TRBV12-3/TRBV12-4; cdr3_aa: CASSYLRNYGYTF
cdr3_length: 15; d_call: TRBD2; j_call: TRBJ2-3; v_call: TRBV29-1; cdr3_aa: CRGGDRDGLTDTQYF
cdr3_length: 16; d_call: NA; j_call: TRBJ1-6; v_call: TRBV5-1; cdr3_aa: CASSYGQISYNSPLHF
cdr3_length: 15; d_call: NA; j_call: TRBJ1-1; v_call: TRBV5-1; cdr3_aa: CASSLGGGTLTEAFF
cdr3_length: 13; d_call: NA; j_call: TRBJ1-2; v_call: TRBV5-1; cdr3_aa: CASSLLGGNGYTF
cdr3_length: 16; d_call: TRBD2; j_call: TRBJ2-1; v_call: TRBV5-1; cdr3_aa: CASSLASGNSYNEQFF
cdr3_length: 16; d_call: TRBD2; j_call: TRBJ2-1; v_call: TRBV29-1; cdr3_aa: CSVEVPFQSGSGEQFF
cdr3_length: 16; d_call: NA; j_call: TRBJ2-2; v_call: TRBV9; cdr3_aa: CASSVGSGSLTGELFF
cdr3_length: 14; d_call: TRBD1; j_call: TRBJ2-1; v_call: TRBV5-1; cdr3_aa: CASSLGTGGNEQFF
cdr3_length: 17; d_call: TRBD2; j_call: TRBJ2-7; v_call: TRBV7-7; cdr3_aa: CASSLAQSSGGKTEQYF
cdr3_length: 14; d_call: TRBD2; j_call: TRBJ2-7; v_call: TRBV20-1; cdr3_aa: CSASRTSGSFEQYF
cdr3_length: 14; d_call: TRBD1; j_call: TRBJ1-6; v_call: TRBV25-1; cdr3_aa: CASKEQGGGSPLHF
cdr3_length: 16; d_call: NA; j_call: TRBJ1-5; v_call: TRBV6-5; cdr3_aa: CASSPTVSESNQPQHF